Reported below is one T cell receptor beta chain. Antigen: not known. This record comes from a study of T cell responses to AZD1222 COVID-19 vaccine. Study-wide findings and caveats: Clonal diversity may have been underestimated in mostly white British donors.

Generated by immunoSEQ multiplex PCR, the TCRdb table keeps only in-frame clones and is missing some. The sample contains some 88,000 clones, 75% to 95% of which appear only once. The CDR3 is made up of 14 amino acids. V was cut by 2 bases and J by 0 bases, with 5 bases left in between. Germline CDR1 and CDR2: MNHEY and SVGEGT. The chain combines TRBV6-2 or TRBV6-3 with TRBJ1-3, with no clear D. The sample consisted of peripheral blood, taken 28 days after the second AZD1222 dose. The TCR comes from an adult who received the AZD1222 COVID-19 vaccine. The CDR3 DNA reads TGTGCCAGCAGTTACGCGCTCTCTGGAAACACCATATATTTT. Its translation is CASSYALSGNTIYF.